This T cell receptor beta chain was captured in a study of chemoradiotherapy in HPV16-positive cancers. CDR1 and CDR2 from the germline V gene are SNHLY and FYNNEI. The CDR3 extends over 12 amino acids. V was shortened by 9 bases and J by 1 base, with 6 bases between the two germline ends. Notes on the study in general: Better recurrence-free survival went with HPV-responsive T-cell expansion in HPV16-positive patients.

TCRdb's table, derived via immunoSEQ multiplex PCR, lists solely in-frame clones and lacks some. Of about 33,000 clones listed, roughly nine tenths are singletons. To note about this clone: Its target is unknown.

The rearrangement links TRBV2 to TRBJ2-2; D is possibly TRBD1 (5 bases). The source is a human donor with HPV-associated anogenital cancer. The source material was blood, sampled from a patient who underwent chemoradiotherapy. CDR3 coding DNA: TGTGCCAGAGGACAGAACACCGGGGAGCTGTTTTTT. Residues: CARGQNTGELFF.